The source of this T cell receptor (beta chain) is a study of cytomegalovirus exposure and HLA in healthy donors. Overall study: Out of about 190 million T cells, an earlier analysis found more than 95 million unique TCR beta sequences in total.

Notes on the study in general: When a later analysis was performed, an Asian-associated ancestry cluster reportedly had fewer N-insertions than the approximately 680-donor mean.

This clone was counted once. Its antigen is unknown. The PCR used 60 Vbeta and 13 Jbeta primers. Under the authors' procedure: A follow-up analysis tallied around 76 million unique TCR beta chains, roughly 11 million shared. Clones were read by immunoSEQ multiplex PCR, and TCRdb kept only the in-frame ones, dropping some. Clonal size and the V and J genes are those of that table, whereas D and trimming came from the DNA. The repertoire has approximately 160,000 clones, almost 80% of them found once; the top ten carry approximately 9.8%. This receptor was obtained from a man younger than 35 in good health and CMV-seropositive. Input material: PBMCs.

The CDR3 DNA reads TGTGCCAGCGGTCGGGAGGGGGCAGCAGATACGCAGTATTTT. Translation gives CASGREGAADTQYF. The genes are TRBV28 and TRBJ2-3; TRBD2 might be the D (8 bases). CDR3 length: 14 amino acids. With 8 bases removed from V and 4 bases from J, the gap between germline ends came to 16 bases. Germline values: CDR1 MDHEN, CDR2 SYDVKM.